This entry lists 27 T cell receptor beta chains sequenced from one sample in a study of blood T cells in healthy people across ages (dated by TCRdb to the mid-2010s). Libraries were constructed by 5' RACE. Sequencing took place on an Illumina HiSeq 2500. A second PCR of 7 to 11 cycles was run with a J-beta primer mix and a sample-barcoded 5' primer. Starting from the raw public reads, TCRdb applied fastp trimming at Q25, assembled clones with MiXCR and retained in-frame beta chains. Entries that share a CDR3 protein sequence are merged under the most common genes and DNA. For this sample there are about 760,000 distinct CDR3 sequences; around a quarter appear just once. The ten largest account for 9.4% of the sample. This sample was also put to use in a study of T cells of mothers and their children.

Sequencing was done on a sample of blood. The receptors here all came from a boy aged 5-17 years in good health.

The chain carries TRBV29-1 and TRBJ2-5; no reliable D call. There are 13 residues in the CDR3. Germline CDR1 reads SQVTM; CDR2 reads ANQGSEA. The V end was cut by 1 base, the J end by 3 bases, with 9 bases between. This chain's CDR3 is CSVEAGSKETQYF. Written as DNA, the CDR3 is TGCAGCGTTGAAGCAGGTTCTAAAGAGACCCAGTACTTC.

CDR3 sequence (DNA): TGTGCCAGCATGACGGGGCCCCTAGCCAAAAACATTCAGTACTTC. It specifies CASMTGPLAKNIQYF. This sequence joins TRBV28 and TRBJ2-4; D is possibly TRBD1 or TRBD2 (5 bases each). Trimming pared 7 bases from V and 0 bases from J, leaving 13 bases between. Germline V gene data show CDR1 as MDHEN and CDR2 as SYDVKM. There are 15 residues in the CDR3.

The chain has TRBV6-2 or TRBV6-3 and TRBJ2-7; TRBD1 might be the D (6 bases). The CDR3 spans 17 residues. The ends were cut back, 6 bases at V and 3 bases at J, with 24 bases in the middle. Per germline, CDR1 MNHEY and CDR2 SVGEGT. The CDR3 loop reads CASRPADGTPNFYEQYF. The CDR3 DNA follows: TGTGCCAGCAGACCCGCGGACGGGACACCGAATTTCTACGAGCAGTACTTC.

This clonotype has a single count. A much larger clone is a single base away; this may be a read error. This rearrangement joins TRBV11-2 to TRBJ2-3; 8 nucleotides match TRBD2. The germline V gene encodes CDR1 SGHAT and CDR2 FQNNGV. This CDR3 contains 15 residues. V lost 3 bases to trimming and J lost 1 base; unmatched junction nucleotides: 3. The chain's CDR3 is CASSFNGGGTDTQYF. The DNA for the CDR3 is TGTGCCAGCAGCTTTAACGGGGGGGGCACAGATACGCAGTATTTT.

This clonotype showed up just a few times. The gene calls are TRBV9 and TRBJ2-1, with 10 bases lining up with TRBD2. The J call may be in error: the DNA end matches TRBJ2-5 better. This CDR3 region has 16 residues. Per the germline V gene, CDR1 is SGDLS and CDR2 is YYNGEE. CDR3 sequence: CASSVASGGALETQYF. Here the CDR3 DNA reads TGTGCCAGCAGCGTAGCCAGCGGGGGGGCTCTGGAGACCCAGTACTTC.

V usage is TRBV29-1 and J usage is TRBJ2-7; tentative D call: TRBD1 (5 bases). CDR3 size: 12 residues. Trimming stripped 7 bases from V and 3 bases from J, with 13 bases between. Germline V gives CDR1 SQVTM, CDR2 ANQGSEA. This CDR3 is CSALVGLYEQYF. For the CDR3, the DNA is TGCAGCGCCCTGGTGGGGCTCTACGAGCAGTACTTC.

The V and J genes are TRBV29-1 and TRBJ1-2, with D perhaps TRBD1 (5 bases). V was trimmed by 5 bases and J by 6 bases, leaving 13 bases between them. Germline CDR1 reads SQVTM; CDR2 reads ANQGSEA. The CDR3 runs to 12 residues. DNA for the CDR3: TGCAGCGTTTTATGGGGGTATGATGGCTACACCTTC. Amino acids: CSVLWGYDGYTF. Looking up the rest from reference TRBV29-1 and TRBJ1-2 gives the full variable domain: SAVISQKPSRDICQRGTSLTIQCQVDSQVTMMFWYRQQPGQSLTLIATANQGSEATYESGFVIDKFPISRPNLTFSTLTVSNMSPEDSSIYLCSVLWGYDGYTFGSGTRLTVV.

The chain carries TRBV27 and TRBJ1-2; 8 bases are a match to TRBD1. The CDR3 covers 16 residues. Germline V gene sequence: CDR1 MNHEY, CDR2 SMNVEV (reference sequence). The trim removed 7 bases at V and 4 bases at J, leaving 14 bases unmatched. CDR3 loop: CASKDRATGTTYGYTF. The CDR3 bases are TGTGCCAGCAAGGACAGGGCTACTGGTACCACCTATGGCTACACCTTC.

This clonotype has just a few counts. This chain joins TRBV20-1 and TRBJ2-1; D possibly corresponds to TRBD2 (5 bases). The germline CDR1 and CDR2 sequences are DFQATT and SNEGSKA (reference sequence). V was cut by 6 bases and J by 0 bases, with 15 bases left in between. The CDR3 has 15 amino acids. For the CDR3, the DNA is TGCAGTGCCGCCGGGATTCTCGACTCCTACAATGAGCAGTTCTTC. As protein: CSAAGILDSYNEQFF.

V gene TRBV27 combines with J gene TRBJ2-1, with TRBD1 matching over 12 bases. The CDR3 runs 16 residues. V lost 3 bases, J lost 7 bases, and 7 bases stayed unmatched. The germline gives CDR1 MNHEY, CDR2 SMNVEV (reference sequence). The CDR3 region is CASSFFRDRGRNEQFF. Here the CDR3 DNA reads TGTGCCAGCAGTTTTTTCCGGGACAGGGGGCGGAATGAGCAGTTCTTC.

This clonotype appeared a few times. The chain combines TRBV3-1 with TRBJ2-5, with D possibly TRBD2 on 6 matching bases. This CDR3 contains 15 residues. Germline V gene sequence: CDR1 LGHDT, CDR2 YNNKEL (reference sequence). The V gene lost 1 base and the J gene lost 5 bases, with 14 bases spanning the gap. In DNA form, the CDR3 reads TGTGCCAGCAGCCAAGGACCGGGAGCGGATGAGACCCAGTACTTC. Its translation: CASSQGPGADETQYF.

The CDR3 DNA follows: TGCAGTGCTCAAGATACATTAGAGTGGGCGGGAGTAGAAGAGACCCAGTACTTC. This codes for CSAQDTLEWAGVEETQYF. V gene TRBV20-1 combines with J gene TRBJ2-5; 7 positions match TRBD2. The junction had 21 bases not matched to a gene; V was cut back by 5 bases and J by 3 bases. CDR1 and CDR2 from the germline V gene are DFQATT and SNEGSKA (reference sequence). The CDR3 covers 18 residues.

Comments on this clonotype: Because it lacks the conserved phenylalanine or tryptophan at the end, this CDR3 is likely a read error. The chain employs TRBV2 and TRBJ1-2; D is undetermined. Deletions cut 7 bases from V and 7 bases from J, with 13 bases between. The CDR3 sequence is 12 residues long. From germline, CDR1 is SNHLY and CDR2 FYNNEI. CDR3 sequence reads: CASNMEESGYTS. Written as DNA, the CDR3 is TGTGCCAGCAACATGGAAGAGAGTGGCTACACCTCC.

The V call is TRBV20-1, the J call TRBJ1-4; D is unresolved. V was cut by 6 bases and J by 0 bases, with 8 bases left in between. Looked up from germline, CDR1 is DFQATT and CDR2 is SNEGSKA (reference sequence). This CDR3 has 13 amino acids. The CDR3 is CSAPRATNEKLFF. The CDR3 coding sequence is TGCAGTGCCCCACGTGCAACTAATGAAAAACTGTTTTTT.

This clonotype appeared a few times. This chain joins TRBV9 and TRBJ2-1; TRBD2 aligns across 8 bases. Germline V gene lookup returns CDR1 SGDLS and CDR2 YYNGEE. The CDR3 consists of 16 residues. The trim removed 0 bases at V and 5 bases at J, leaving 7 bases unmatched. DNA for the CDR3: TGTGCCAGCAGCGTAGGGCAGCGGGGGCCTCACAATGAGCAGTTCTTC. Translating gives CASSVGQRGPHNEQFF.

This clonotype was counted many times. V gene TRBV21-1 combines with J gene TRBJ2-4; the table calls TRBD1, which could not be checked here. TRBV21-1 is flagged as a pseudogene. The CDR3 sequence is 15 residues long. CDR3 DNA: TGTGCCAGCAGCAAAGCGGACCCGGGGGACAACATTCAGTACTTC. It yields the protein CASSKADPGDNIQYF.

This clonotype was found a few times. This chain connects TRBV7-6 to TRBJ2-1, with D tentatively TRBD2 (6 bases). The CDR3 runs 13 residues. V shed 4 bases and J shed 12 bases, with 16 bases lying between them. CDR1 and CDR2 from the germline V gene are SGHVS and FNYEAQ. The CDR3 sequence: CASSSHSSVGQFF. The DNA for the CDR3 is TGTGCCAGCAGCTCGCACTCTAGCGTTGGGCAGTTCTTC.

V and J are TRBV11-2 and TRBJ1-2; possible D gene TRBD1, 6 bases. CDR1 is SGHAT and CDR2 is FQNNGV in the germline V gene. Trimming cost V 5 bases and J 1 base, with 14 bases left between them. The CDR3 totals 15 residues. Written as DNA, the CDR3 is TGTGCCAGCAGCAGAGACAGGTCCGATAACTATGGCTACACCTTC. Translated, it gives CASSRDRSDNYGYTF.

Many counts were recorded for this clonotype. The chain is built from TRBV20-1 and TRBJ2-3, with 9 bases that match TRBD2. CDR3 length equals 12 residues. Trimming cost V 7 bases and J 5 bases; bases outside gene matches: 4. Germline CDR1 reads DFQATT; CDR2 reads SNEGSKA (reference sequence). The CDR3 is CSVQRGVDTQYF. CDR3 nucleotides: TGCAGTGTCCAGCGGGGGGTAGATACGCAGTATTTT.

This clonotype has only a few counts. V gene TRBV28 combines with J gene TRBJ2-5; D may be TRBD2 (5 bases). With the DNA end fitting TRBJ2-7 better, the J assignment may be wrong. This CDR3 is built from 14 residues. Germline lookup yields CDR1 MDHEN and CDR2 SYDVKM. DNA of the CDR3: TGTGCCAGCAGTTTAAGACCGGGGAGATACGAGCAGTACTTC. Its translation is CASSLRPGRYEQYF.

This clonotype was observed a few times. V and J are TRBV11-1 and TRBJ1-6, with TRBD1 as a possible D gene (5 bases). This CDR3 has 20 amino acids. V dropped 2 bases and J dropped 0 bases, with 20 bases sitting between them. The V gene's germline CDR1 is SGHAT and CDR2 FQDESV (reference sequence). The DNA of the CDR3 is TGTGCCAGCAGCTTACTAAAGGGCAGGGTCCGGGACTCCTATAATTCACCCCTCCACTTT. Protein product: CASSLLKGRVRDSYNSPLHF.

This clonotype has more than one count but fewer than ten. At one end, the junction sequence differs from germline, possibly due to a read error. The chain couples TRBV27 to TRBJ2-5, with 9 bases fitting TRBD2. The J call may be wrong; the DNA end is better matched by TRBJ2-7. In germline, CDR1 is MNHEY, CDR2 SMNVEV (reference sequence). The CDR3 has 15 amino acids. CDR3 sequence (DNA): TGTGCCAGCAGTTGGGGCGGGAGGGCCTCCCACGAGCAGTACTTC. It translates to CASSWGGRASHEQYF.

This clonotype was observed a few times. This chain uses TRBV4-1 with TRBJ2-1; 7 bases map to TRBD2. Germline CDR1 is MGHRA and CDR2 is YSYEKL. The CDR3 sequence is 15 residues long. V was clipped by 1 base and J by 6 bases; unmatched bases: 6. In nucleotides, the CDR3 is TGCGCCAGCAGCCAAGCGGCGGGAGTCCCCAATGAGCAGTTCTTC. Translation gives CASSQAAGVPNEQFF.

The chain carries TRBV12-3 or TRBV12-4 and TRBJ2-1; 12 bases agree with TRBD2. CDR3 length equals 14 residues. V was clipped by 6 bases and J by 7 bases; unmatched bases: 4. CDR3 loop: CASRITSGGNEQFF. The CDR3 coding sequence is TGTGCCAGCAGGATAACTAGCGGGGGGAATGAGCAGTTCTTC.

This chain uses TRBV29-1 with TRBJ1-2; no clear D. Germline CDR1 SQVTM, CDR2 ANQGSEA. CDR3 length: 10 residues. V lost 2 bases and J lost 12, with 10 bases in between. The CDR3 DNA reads TGCAGCGTTGAAACGGGGAGGCACACCTTC. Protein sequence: CSVETGRHTF. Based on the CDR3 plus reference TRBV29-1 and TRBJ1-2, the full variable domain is SAVISQKPSRDICQRGTSLTIQCQVDSQVTMMFWYRQQPGQSLTLIATANQGSEATYESGFVIDKFPISRPNLTFSTLTVSNMSPEDSSIYLCSVETGRHTFGSGTRLTVV.

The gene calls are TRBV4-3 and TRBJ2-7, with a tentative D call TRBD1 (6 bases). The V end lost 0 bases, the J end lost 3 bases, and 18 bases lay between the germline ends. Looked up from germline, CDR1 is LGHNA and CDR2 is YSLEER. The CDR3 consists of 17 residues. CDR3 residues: CASSQDRVAQGFYEQYF. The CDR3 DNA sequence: TGCGCCAGCAGCCAAGATCGTGTAGCCCAGGGGTTCTACGAGCAGTACTTC.

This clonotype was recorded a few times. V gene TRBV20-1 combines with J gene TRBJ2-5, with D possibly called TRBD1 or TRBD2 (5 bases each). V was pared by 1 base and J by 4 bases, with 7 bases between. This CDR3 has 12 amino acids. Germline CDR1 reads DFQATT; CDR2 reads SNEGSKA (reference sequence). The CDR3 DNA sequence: TGCAGTGCTAGAGGGGACCGAGAGACCCAGTACTTC. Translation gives CSARGDRETQYF.